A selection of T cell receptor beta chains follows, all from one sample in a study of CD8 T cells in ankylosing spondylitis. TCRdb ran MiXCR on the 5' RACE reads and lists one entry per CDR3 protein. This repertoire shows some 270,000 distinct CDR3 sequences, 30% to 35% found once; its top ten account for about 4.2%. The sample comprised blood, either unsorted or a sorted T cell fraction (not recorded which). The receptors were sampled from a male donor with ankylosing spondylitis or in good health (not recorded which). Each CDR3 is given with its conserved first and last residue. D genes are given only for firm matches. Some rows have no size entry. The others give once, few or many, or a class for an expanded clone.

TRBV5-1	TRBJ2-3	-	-	CASSLDRAVDTQYF	TGCGCCAGCAGCTTGGACAGGGCTGTAGATACGCAGTATTTT
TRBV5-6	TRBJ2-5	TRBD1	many	CASSLTGGETQYF	TGTGCCAGCAGCCTAACAGGGGGGGAGACCCAGTACTTC
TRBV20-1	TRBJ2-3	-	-	CSAEMGEGGTDTQYF	TGCAGTGCAGAGATGGGCGAAGGGGGCACAGATACGCAGTATTTT
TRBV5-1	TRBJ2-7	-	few	CASSPRGSVSYEQYF	TGCGCCAGCAGCCCCCGCGGATCGGTGTCCTACGAGCAGTACTTC
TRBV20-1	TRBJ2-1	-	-	CSAPQDSRSYNEQFF	TGCAGTGCTCCCCAGGACAGCCGCTCCTACAATGAGCAGTTCTTC
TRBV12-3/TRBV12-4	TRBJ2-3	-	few	CASSKTDTQYF	TGTGCCAGCAGCAAGACAGATACGCAGTATTTT
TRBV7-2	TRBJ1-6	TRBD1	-	CASSLVQGEALHF	TGTGCCAGCAGCTTAGTACAGGGGGAGGCCCTCCACTTT
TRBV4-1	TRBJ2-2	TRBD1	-	CASSTRTGEVNTGELFF	TGCGCCAGCAGCACCCGGACAGGGGAAGTGAACACCGGGGAGCTGTTTTTT
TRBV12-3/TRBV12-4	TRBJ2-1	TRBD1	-	CASSLLWTGGYNEQFF	TGTGCCAGCAGTTTACTGTGGACAGGGGGCTACAATGAGCAGTTCTTC
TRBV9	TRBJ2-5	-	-	CASSVGAGEETQYF	TGTGCCAGCAGCGTAGGGGCAGGGGAGGAGACCCAGTACTTC
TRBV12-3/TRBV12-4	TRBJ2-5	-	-	CASTTGGTQYF	TGTGCCAGCACTACCGGGGGGACCCAGTACTTC
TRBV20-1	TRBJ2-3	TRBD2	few	CSATASGGRDTQYF	TGCAGTGCTACGGCTAGCGGGGGGAGGGATACGCAGTATTTT
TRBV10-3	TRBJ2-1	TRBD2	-	CAISGGSGGAGYNEQFF	TGTGCCATCAGTGGGGGTAGCGGGGGGGCCGGCTACAATGAGCAGTTCTTC
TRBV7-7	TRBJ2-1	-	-	CASSRGQNNEQFF	TGTGCCAGCAGCCGTGGACAGAACAATGAGCAGTTCTTC
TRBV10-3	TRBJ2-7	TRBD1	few	CAISESPGQAPGYF	TGTGCCATCAGTGAGTCTCCGGGACAGGCCCCGGGGTACTTC
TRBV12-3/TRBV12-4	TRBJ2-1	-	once	CASSLPQSSSYNEQFF	TGTGCCAGCAGTTTGCCACAGTCGAGCTCCTACAATGAGCAGTTCTTC
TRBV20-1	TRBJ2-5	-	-	CSARQGLRETQYF	TGCAGTGCTAGACAGGGGCTTCGAGAGACCCAGTACTTC
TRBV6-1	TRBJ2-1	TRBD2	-	CASLAGSDNEQFF	TGTGCCAGCTTAGCGGGGTCCGACAATGAGCAGTTCTTC
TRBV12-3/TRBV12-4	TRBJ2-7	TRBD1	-	CASGTGNYEQYF	TGTGCCAGCGGGACAGGGAACTACGAGCAGTACTTC
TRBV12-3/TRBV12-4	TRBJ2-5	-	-	CASSLGGAVETQYF	TGTGCCAGCAGTTTAGGCGGGGCCGTAGAGACCCAGTACTTC
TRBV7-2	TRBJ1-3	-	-	CASTQDGNSGNTIYF	TGTGCCAGCACCCAGGACGGAAACTCTGGAAACACCATATATTTT
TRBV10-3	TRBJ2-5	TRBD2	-	CATQLAGGRETQYF	TGTGCCACACAACTAGCGGGGGGGCGCGAGACCCAGTACTTC
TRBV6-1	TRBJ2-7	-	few	CASSRGAGGYEQYF	TGTGCCAGCTCCCGGGGGGCAGGGGGTTACGAGCAGTACTTC
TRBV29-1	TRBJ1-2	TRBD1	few	CSVYGTAYGYTF	TGCAGCGTGTACGGGACAGCCTATGGCTACACCTTC
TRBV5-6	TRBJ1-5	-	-	CASSSRRPDPYQPQHF	TGTGCCAGCAGCTCCAGGAGGCCCGACCCGTATCAGCCCCAGCATTTT
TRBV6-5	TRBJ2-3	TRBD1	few	CASSLTGKYTDTQYF	TGTGCCAGCAGTTTGACAGGGAAATACACAGATACGCAGTATTTT
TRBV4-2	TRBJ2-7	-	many	CASSANSYEQYF	TGTGCCAGCAGCGCGAACTCCTACGAGCAGTACTTC
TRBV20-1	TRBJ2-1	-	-	CSARPSASSYNEQFF	TGCAGTGCTAGACCCTCGGCTAGCTCCTACAATGAGCAGTTCTTC
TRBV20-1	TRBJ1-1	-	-	CSARDWDMGNTEAFF	TGCAGTGCTAGAGATTGGGACATGGGGAACACTGAAGCTTTCTTT
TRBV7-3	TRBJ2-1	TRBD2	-	CASSPSGGFDNEQFF	TGTGCCAGCAGCCCTAGCGGGGGGTTCGACAATGAGCAGTTCTTC
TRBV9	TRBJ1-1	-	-	CASSVLGAEAFF	TGTGCCAGCAGCGTATTGGGGGCTGAAGCTTTCTTT
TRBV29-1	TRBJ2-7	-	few	CSVGGRTGVYEQYF	TGCAGCGTTGGGGGGAGGACCGGGGTGTACGAGCAGTACTTC
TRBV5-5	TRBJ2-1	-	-	CASSFRQAEQFF	TGTGCCAGCAGCTTCAGACAAGCTGAGCAGTTCTTC
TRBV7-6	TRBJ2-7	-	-	CTTMGGGGEQYF	TGTACCACTATGGGGGGCGGCGGCGAGCAGTACTTC
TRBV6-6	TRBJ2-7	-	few	CASSPTAYEQYF	TGTGCCAGCAGCCCGACAGCCTACGAGCAGTACTTC
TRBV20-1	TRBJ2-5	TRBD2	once	CSARDGAGGGETQYF	TGCAGTGCTAGAGATGGTGCGGGGGGTGGGGAGACCCAGTACTTC
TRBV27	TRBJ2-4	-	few	CASKQPPRDGKNIQYF	TGTGCCAGCAAGCAGCCACCCCGGGACGGCAAAAACATTCAGTACTTC
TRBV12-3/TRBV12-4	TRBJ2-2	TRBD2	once	CASSSQTGTSVAGELFF	TGTGCCAGCAGTTCCCAAACCGGGACTAGCGTCGCCGGGGAGCTGTTTTTT
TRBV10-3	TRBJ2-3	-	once	CAISEGGTDTDTQYF	TGTGCCATCAGTGAGGGTGGGACTGACACAGATACGCAGTATTTT
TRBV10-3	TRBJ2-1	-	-	CAISDVQWGLYNEQFF	TGTGCCATCAGTGACGTTCAGTGGGGACTCTACAATGAGCAGTTCTTC
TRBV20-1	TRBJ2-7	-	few	CSARASGGNEQYF	TGCAGTGCTAGAGCATCCGGGGGCAACGAGCAGTACTTC
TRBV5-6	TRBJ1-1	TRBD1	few	CASSTDRTTEAFF	TGTGCCAGCAGTACGGACAGGACCACTGAAGCTTTCTTT
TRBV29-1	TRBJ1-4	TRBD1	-	CSVVGTGTDEKLFF	TGCAGCGTTGTGGGGACAGGGACGGACGAAAAACTGTTTTTT
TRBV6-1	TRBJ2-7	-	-	CASSTGIYEQYF	TGTGCCAGCAGTACAGGAATTTACGAGCAGTACTTC